A selection of T cell receptor beta chains follows, all from one sample in a study of long-term antiretroviral therapy in people with HIV. Data came from immunoSEQ multiplex PCR; TCRdb stores just in-frame clones and leaves some out. The table records about 17,000 clones, over 70% of them present only once. This specimen consisted of unsorted PBMCs, obtained 2.3 years after starting antiretroviral therapy. These receptor sequences come from a woman in her thirties or forties with HIV. The CDR3 runs from the conserved cysteine through the conserved F or W. The D gene is left open where the match is weak. Some rows mark clone size as missing; the rest say once, few, many or name a class of expanded clone.

>TRBJ2-3|TRBV9|TRBD2|.
CASSAGLTLSTDTQYF
TGTGCCAGCAGCGCGGGACTAACACTAAGCACAGATACGCAGTATTTT
>TRBJ2-5|TRBV5-4|.|few
CASSLRAEQETQYF
TGTGCCAGCAGCTTGAGGGCGGAGCAAGAGACCCAGTACTTC
>TRBJ2-7|TRBV5-1|TRBD2|.
CASSLLSGGPYEQYF
TGCGCCAGCAGCTTGCTTAGCGGGGGTCCCTACGAGCAGTACTTC
>TRBJ2-1|TRBV6-4|.|.
CASSEGRSSYNEQFF
TGTGCCAGCAGTGAGGGCAGGAGCTCCTACAATGAGCAGTTCTTC
>TRBJ2-3|TRBV9|TRBD2|once
CASSVLSGGVATDTQYF
TGTGCCAGCAGCGTTCTAAGCGGGGGGGTGGCCACAGATACGCAGTATTTT
>TRBJ2-2|TRBV7-2|TRBD2|once
CASSLWVAGDTGELFF
TGTGCCAGCAGCTTATGGGTAGCGGGGGACACCGGGGAGCTGTTTTTT
>TRBJ2-3|TRBV5-5|TRBD2|.
CASRSIALAGAGDTQYF
TGTGCCAGCAGGTCCATTGCTCTAGCGGGAGCCGGAGATACGCAGTATTTT
>TRBJ1-1|TRBV5-1|TRBD1|.
CASSLAPGGLLNTEAFF
TGCGCCAGCAGCTTGGCCCCAGGGGGCCTGCTGAACACTGAAGCTTTCTTT
>TRBJ2-1|TRBV7-9|TRBD1|.
CASSITGAADNEQLF
TGTGCCAGCAGCATCACAGGGGCCGCCGACAATGAGCAGCTCTTC
>TRBJ2-1|TRBV7-8|.|.
CASSLRDTPYNEQFF
TGTGCCAGCAGCTTAAGGGACACCCCCTACAATGAGCAGTTCTTC
>TRBJ2-5|TRBV5-6|TRBD2|few
CASSLEGLALGTQYF
TGTGCCAGCAGCCTCGAGGGACTAGCCTTGGGGACCCAGTACTTC
>TRBJ2-7|TRBV5-1|TRBD2|once
CASSLEGGGRIDEQYF
TGCGCCAGCAGCTTGGAGGGGGGCGGGAGGATCGACGAGCAGTACTTC
>TRBJ1-2|TRBV12-5|TRBD1|.
CASGLVSGGSGYTF
TGTGCTAGTGGTTTGGTTTCAGGGGGGAGCGGCTACACCTTC
>TRBJ2-2|TRBV6-5|.|once
CASSLEDTGELFF
TGTGCCAGCAGTTTAGAGGACACCGGGGAGCTGTTTTTT
>TRBJ2-1|TRBV6-5|TRBD2|.
CASSGLAGGHNEQFF
TGTGCCAGCAGCGGACTAGCGGGGGGGCACAATGAGCAGTTCTTC
>TRBJ2-5|TRBV7-9|TRBD2|.
CASSPFSGEVETQYF
TGTGCCAGCAGCCCTTTTAGCGGGGAAGTTGAGACCCAGTACTTC
>TRBJ1-4|TRBV5-1|.|.
CASSWSTTNEKLFF
TGCGCCAGCAGCTGGTCGACCACTAATGAAAAACTGTTTTTT
>TRBJ2-2|TRBV7-8|TRBD2|once
CASGKGWREFGELFF
TGTGCCAGCGGAAAGGGCTGGCGGGAGTTCGGGGAGCTGTTTTTT
>TRBJ1-4|TRBV7-2|.|.
CASSLSGYEKLFF
TGTGCCAGCAGCTTAAGCGGCTATGAAAAACTGTTTTTT
>TRBJ1-6|TRBV5-1|TRBD1|.
CASSPVGTGHSPLHF
TGCGCCAGCAGCCCGGTGGGGACAGGGCATTCACCCCTCCACTTT
>TRBJ1-5|TRBV30|.|.
CASGPGSNQPQHF
TGTGCCTCGGGTCCCGGGAGCAATCAGCCCCAGCATTTT
>TRBJ1-1|TRBV29-1|.|.
CSVVMGTVGAFF
TGCAGCGTTGTAATGGGTACGGTGGGGGCTTTCTTT
>TRBJ1-1|TRBV5-1|.|.
CASSSDSPLEAFF
TGCGCCAGCAGCTCCGACAGTCCCCTTGAAGCTTTCTTT
>TRBJ1-3|TRBV4-3|TRBD1|.
CASSQRTGAGNTIYF
TGCGCCAGCAGCCAACGGACAGGGGCTGGAAACACCATATATTTT
>TRBJ1-2|TRBV4-2|TRBD1|.
CASSPRQGALYGYTF
TGTGCCAGCAGTCCACGGCAGGGGGCCCTGTATGGCTACACCTTC
>TRBJ1-1|TRBV19|TRBD1|.
CASKEGARGEAFF
TGTGCCAGTAAAGAGGGGGCCCGGGGTGAAGCTTTCTTT
>TRBJ2-1|TRBV18|.|once
CASSPLESDEQFF
TGTGCCAGCTCACCCCTAGAGTCTGATGAGCAGTTCTTC
>TRBJ2-7|TRBV5-1|TRBD1|.
CASSLRQGVGSYEQYF
TGCGCCAGCAGCTTAAGACAGGGTGTGGGCTCCTACGAGCAGTACTTC
>TRBJ2-7|TRBV6-1|TRBD2|.
CASSARGGSYEQYF
TGTGCCAGCAGTGCCCGCGGGGGCTCCTACGAGCAGTACTTC
>TRBJ2-2|TRBV29-1|.|.
CSVVGQNTGELFF
TGCAGCGTTGTGGGACAGAACACCGGGGAGCTGTTTTTT
>TRBJ2-3|TRBV7-8|TRBD2|.
CASSSLREGPHADTQYF
TGTGCCAGCAGCTCCCTACGGGAGGGCCCTCACGCAGATACGCAGTATTTT
>TRBJ2-7|TRBV7-9|TRBD1|few
CASSSLGQGTYEQYF
TGTGCCAGCAGCTCCCTAGGACAGGGTACCTACGAGCAGTACTTC
>TRBJ1-1|TRBV2|.|.
CASSAGHINTEAFF
TGTGCCAGCAGTGCCGGACACATCAACACTGAAGCTTTCTTT
>TRBJ2-1|TRBV10-3|.|.
CAISGGVEQFF
TGTGCCATCAGTGGGGGAGTTGAGCAGTTCTTC
>TRBJ1-1|TRBV6-5|.|.
CASSYGRTGSTEAFF
TGTGCCAGCAGTTACGGTCGTACGGGGAGCACTGAAGCTTTCTTT
>TRBJ2-5|TRBV27|.|.
CASRLYVGETQYF
TGTGCCAGCAGGCTATACGTAGGGGAGACCCAGTACTTC
>TRBJ1-2|TRBV30|.|.
CAWSTLRGTF
TGTGCCTGGAGTACACTTAGGGGCACCTTC
>TRBJ1-2|TRBV10-3|.|.
CAISENGPYGYTF
TGTGCCATCAGTGAGAACGGTCCCTATGGCTACACCTTC
>TRBJ2-7|TRBV6-5|TRBD2|.
CASSYLAGDEQYF
TGTGCCAGCAGTTACCTAGCGGGAGACGAGCAGTACTTC
>TRBJ1-4|TRBV4-1|.|.
CASSQSGSGVLLATNEKLFF
TGCGCCAGCAGCCAAAGCGGGTCAGGCGTCCTGCTTGCAACTAATGAAAAACTGTTTTTT
>TRBJ2-6|TRBV5-1|.|.
CASSWFVFGANVLTF
TGCGCCAGCAGCTGGTTTGTGTTTGGGGCCAACGTCCTGACTTTC
>TRBJ2-1|TRBV5-4|TRBD2|.
CASSSRTSGDNEQFF
TGTGCCAGCAGCTCTCGGACTAGCGGAGACAATGAGCAGTTCTTC
>TRBJ2-1|TRBV9|.|.
CASSPDPGNEQFF
TGTGCCAGCAGCCCCGACCCGGGGAATGAGCAGTTCTTC
>TRBJ1-6|TRBV14|.|once
CASSQLRTASSYNSPLHF
TGTGCCAGCAGCCAACTAAGGACAGCGAGCTCCTATAATTCACCCCTCCACTTT
>TRBJ1-2|TRBV6-5|TRBD1|.
CASSFQTQGDYTF
TGTGCCAGCAGTTTCCAAACACAGGGGGACTACACCTTC
>TRBJ1-5|TRBV19|.|.
CASIPPGGYNQPQHF
TGTGCCAGTATTCCACCGGGGGGGTATAATCAGCCCCAGCATTTT
>TRBJ1-2|TRBV5-1|TRBD1|.
CASSILTGSNYGYTF
TGCGCCAGCAGCATCCTGACAGGGTCTAACTATGGCTACACCTTC